This T cell receptor (beta chain) was obtained from a study of cytomegalovirus exposure and HLA in healthy donors. This clone was detected a few times. The CDR3 is made up of 16 amino acids. Germline CDR1 MRHNA, CDR2 SNTAGT. Trimming pared 6 bases from V and 3 bases from J, leaving 19 bases between. Vbeta (60) and Jbeta (13) primers were used in the PCR. Sequenced by immunoSEQ multiplex PCR; TCRdb stores in-frame clones only, minus some. The sample holds 30,000 to 50,000 clones; about 70% are singletons and the top ten take roughly 3.9%. The sequence was obtained from a man aged 40-55 years in good health and CMV-seronegative. V and J are TRBV6-4 and TRBJ2-3; the D gene is possibly TRBD2 (6 bases). Material: PBMCs. The CDR3: CASSVYAGGETDTQYF. The CDR3 DNA sequence: TGTGCCAGCAGCGTTTATGCTGGCGGGGAGACAGATACGCAGTATTTT.